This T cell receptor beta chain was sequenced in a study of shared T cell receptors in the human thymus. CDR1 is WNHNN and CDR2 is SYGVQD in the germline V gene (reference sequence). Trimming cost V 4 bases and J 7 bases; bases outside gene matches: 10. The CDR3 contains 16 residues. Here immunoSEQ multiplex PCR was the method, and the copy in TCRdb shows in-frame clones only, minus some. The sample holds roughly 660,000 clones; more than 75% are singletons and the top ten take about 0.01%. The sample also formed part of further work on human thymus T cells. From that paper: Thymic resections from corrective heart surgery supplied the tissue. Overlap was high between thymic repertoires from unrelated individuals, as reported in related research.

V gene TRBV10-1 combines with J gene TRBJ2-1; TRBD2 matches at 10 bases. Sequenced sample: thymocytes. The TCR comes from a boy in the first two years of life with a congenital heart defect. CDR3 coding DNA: TGCGCCAGCAGTGGGGTTAAGAAGCGGGAGGGGAATGAGCAGTTCTTC. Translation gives CASSGVKKREGNEQFF.